This TCR beta chain emerged from a study of T cells after yellow fever vaccination. Study as a whole: SMART-Seq v4 Ultra Low Input prepared libraries from low-cell fractions. Points from the study as a whole: Most primary-vaccination clones reappeared after the booster (about 96% CD4, roughly 88% CD8).

TCRdb ran MiXCR on the 5' RACE reads and lists one entry per CDR3 protein. The repertoire holds fewer than 400,000 distinct CDR3 sequences, with about 6.2% as singletons. The CDR3 length is 15 residues. Deletions cut 4 bases from V and 0 bases from J, with 7 bases between. This clonotype was seen only a few times. Its cognate antigen is unknown. The chain joins TRBV12-3 or TRBV12-4 to TRBJ1-6; no clear D gene. The sample here was PBMCs, taken 5 days after the yellow fever booster vaccination. The clonotype was recovered from a man aged 25 to 40 who received the YFV17D yellow fever vaccine. This chain's CDR3 is CASSYGLSYNSPLHF. Here the CDR3 DNA reads TGTGCCAGCAGTTACGGCCTCTCCTATAATTCACCCCTCCACTTT.